This T cell receptor beta chain was observed in a study of blood T cell repertoires in COVID-19. Study summary: Whether acute or convalescent, the COVID-19 samples came from the United States, Italy and Spain. Sample material is recorded as cDNA or gDNA derived from T cells, B-cell-depleted T cells, or PBMCs.

Enrolment of Seattle patients took place during active infection, and they were followed longitudinally. As handled by the study authors: How many nucleated cells were present was estimated from reference gene primer amplification. Sequenced by immunoSEQ multiplex PCR; TCRdb stores in-frame clones only, minus some. V and J calls plus clone size are reproduced from that table; the DNA served to infer D and trimming. The sample has roughly 62,000 clones, 80% to 85% seen once. The ends lost 0 bases at V and 4 bases at J; junction bases unmatched: 0. Germline-derived CDR1 and CDR2 are LNHDA and SQIVND (reference sequence). The CDR3 sequence is 15 residues long.

The J gene is TRBJ2-1, the V gene TRBV19; TRBD2 agrees at 10 bases. This receptor was taken from a man at least 80 years old with COVID-19, enrolled during active disease. The specimen was peripheral blood. The CDR3 bases are TGTGCCAGTAGTATAGAAGCGGGAGGGTACAATGAGCAGTTCTTC. Its translation: CASSIEAGGYNEQFF.